These T cell receptor beta chains were read from a single sample in a study of blood T cell repertoires in COVID-19. Sequencing was performed with immunoSEQ multiplex PCR; in TCRdb, only in-frame clones are kept and a portion is missing. The data show 85,000 to 95,000 clones, 72% seen once. Sequencing input: peripheral blood. These receptors originate from a woman aged 80 or older with acute or convalescent COVID-19. Both conserved end residues are part of each CDR3. Expanded clones get a size class; other rows say once, few or many, or leave the size out.

NA,TRBV4-3,TRBJ1-6,CASSLQGGDSPLHF
NA,TRBV10-3,TRBJ1-2,CAINALAGGLYGYTF
few,TRBV5-4,TRBJ1-2,CASSTLDRNYGYTF
NA,TRBV12-5,TRBJ2-2,CASGLVEGAKGELFF
NA,TRBV30,TRBJ2-3,CAWSVFGRGRADTQYF
NA,TRBV5-6,TRBJ1-3,CASSTRTGGNTIYF
NA,TRBV27,TRBJ2-1,CASRFYRVGFGRANEQFF
once,TRBV5-1,TRBJ2-7,CASSLQGGLYEQYF
NA,TRBV19,TRBJ2-5,CASSRRLAVLQETQYF
NA,TRBV6-5,TRBJ1-2,CASSYGGAGGYTF
NA,TRBV2,TRBJ2-2,CLSGQEITGELFF
NA,TRBV12-5,TRBJ1-1,CASGLDRVSAEAFF
NA,TRBV6-6,TRBJ2-5,CASSPGGTQYF
many,TRBV4-1,TRBJ1-4,CASSLGTGDTREKLFF
NA,TRBV10-3,TRBJ2-1,CAINEQGSGSYNEQFF